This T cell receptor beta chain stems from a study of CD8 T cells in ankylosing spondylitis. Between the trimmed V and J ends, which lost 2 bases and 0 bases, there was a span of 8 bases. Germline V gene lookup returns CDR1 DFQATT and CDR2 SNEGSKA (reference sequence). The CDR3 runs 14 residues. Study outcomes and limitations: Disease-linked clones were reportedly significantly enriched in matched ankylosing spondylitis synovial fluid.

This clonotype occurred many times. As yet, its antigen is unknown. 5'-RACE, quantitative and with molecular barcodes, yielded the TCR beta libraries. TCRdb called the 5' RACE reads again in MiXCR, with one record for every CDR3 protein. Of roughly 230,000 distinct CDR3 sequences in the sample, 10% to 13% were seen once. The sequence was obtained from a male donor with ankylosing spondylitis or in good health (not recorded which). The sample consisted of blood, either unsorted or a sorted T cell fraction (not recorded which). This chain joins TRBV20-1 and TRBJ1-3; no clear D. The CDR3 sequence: CSARRVSSGNTIYF. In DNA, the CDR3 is TGCAGTGCTAGACGGGTATCCTCTGGAAACACCATATATTTT.